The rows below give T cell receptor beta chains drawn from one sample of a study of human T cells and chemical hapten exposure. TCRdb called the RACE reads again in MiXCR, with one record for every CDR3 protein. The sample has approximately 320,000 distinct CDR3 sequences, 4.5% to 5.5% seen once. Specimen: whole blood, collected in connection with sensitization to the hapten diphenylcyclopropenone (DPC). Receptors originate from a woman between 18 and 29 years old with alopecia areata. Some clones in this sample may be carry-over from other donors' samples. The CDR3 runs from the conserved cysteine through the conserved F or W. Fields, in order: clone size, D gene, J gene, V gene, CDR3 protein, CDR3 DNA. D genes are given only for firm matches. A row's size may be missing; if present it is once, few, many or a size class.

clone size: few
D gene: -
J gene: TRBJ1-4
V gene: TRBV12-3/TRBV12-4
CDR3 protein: CASRSSGGLEEKLFF
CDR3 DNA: TGTGCCAGCCGCTCTAGTGGTGGTCTGGAAGAAAAACTGTTTTTT

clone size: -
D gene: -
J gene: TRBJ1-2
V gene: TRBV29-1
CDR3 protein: CSVEQFLYGYTF
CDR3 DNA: TGCAGCGTTGAACAGTTCCTCTATGGCTACACCTTC

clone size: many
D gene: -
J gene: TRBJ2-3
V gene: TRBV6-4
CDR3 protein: CASTELGGTDTQYF
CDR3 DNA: TGTGCCAGCACCGAACTCGGGGGCACAGATACGCAGTATTTT

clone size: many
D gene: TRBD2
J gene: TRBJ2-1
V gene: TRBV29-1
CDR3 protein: CSVQRLAGSFEQFF
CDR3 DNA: TGCAGCGTTCAACGACTAGCGGGGTCGTTTGAGCAGTTCTTC

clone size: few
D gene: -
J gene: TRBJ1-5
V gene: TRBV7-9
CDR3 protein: CASSTGHNSPQHF
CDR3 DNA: TGTGCCAGCAGTACAGGGCACAACTCGCCCCAGCATTTT

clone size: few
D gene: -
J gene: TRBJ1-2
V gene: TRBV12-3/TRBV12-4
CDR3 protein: CASSMRDSGYGYTF
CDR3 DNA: TGTGCCAGCAGCATGAGGGATTCGGGCTATGGCTACACCTTC

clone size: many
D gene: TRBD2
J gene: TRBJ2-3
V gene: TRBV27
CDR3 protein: CASSFSGGALDTQYF
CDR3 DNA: TGTGCCAGCAGTTTTAGCGGGGGGGCCCTAGATACGCAGTATTTT

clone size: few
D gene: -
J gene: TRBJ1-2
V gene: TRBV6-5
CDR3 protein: CASSLLTGSYGYTF
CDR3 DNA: TGTGCCAGCAGCCTTCTAACAGGGTCCTATGGCTACACCTTC

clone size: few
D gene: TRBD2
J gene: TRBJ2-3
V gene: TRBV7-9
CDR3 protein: CASSTNIPRGGDHLTDTQYF
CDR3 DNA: TGTGCCAGCAGCACCAATATACCGCGCGGGGGGGATCATCTCACAGATACGCAGTATTTT

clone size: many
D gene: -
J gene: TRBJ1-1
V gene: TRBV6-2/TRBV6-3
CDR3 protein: CASSYSEGTEAFF
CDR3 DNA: TGTGCCAGCAGTTACTCCGAGGGGACTGAAGCTTTCTTT

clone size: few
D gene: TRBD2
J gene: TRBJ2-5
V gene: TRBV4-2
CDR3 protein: CASSQEQRGAQETQYF
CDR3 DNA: TGTGCCAGCAGCCAAGAGCAGCGGGGGGCCCAAGAGACCCAGTACTTC

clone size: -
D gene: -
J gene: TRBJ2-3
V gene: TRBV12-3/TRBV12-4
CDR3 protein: CASSSTQGIGHTDTQYF
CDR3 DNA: TGTGCCAGCAGTTCCACACAGGGAATAGGACACACAGATACGCAGTATTTT

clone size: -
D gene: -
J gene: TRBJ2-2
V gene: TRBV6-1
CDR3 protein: CASSPKAGAGRMNGELFF
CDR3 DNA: TGTGCCAGCAGCCCTAAGGCAGGGGCAGGACGTATGAACGGGGAGCTGTTTTTT

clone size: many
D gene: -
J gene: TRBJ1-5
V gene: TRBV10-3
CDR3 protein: CAISESISDSNQPQHF
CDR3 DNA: TGTGCCATCAGTGAGTCGATTTCGGATAGCAATCAGCCCCAGCATTTT

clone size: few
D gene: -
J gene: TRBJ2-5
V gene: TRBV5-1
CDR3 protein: CASSSSGLAGGGSLETQYF
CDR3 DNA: -

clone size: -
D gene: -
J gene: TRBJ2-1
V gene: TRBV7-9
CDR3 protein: CASSYVAPNEQFF
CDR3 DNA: TGTGCCAGCAGCTATGTAGCTCCGAATGAGCAGTTCTTC

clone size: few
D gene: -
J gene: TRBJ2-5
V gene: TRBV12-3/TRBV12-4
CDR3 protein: CASSSSSQETQYF
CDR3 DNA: TGTGCCAGCAGTAGTAGCAGCCAAGAGACCCAGTACTTC

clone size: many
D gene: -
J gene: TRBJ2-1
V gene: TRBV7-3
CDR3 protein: CASSLTGGRDNEQFF
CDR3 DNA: TGTGCCAGCAGCTTAACGGGGGGTAGAGACAATGAGCAGTTCTTC

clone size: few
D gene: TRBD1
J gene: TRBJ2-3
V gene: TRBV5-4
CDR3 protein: CASSSYRGNTDTQYF
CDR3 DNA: TGTGCCAGCAGCTCATACAGGGGAAATACAGATACGCAGTATTTT

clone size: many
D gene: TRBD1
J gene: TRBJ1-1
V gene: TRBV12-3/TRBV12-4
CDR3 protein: CASSFYRGSEAFF
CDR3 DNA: TGTGCCAGCAGTTTCTACAGGGGATCTGAAGCTTTCTTT

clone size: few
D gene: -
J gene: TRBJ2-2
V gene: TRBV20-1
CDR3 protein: CSARPQGADGELFF
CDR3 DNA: TGCAGTGCTAGGCCCCAGGGAGCGGACGGGGAGCTGTTTTTT

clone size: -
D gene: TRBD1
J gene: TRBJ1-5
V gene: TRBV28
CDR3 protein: CASSSPRGNSNQPQHF
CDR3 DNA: TGTGCCAGCAGTTCCCCCAGGGGGAACAGCAATCAGCCCCAGCATTTT